This TCR beta chain was found in a study of cytomegalovirus exposure and HLA in healthy donors. Broader study findings: There were several of the most significant clusters that appeared linked to common viral pathogens in a later analysis. Rare TCR sequences dominated, though some public TCRs recurred in many donors. TCR beta V segments were, for the most part, productive about 90% or about 30% of the time in an earlier analysis.

Regarding this clone: Its cognate antigen is unknown.

This CDR3 is built from 16 residues. J gave up 4 bases and V 0 bases, and 7 bases lay outside the gene matches. Per germline, CDR1 SGHKS and CDR2 YYEKEE (reference sequence). Primers included in the PCR were 60 Vbeta and 13 Jbeta primers. This table comes from immunoSEQ multiplex PCR, and its TCRdb copy is limited to in-frame clones, with some not included. This table lists under 150,000 clones. This rearrangement joins TRBV5-5 to TRBJ2-1; 7 nucleotides agree with TRBD1. This TCR was recovered from a woman between 35 and 50 years old in good health and CMV-seronegative. Input material: PBMCs. The CDR3 loop is CASSLGPAGGYNEQFF. CDR3 DNA: TGTGCCAGCAGCTTGGGCCCGGCAGGGGGATACAATGAGCAGTTCTTC.